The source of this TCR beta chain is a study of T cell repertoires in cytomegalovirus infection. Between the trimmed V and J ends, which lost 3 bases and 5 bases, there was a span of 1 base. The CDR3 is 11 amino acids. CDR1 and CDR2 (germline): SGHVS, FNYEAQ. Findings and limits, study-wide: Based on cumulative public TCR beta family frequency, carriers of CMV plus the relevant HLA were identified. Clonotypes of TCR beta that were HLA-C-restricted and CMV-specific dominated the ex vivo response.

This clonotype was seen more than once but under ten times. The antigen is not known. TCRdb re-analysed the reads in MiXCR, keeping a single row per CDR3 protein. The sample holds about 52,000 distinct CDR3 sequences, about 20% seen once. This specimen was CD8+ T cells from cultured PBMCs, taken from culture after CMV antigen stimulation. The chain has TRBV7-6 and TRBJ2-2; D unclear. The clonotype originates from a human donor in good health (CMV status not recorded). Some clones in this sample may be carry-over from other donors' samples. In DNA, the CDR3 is TGTGCCAGCAGCTTTACCGGGGAGCTGTTTTTT. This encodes CASSFTGELFF.